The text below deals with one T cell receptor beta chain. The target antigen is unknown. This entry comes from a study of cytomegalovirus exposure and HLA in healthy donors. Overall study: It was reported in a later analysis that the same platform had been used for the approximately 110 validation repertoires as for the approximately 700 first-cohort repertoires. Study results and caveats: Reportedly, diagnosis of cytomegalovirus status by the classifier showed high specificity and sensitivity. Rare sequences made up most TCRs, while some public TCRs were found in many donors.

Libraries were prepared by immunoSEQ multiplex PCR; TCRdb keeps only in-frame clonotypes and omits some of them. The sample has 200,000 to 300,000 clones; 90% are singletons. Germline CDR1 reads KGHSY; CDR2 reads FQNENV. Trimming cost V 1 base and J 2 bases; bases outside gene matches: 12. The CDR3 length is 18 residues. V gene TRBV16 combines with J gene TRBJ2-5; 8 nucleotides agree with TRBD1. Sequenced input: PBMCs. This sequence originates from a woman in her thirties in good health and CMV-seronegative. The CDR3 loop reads CASSQYAQGARGQETQYF. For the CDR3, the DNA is TGTGCCAGCAGCCAATACGCTCAGGGGGCGCGAGGACAAGAGACCCAGTACTTC.